Listed here are 5 T cell receptor beta chains from one sample, sequenced in a study of T cells in Graves' hyperthyroidism and ophthalmopathy. TCR beta CDR3 regions were amplified from RNA. Primed by the HTBI set, a first-round RT-PCR was run on the TCR CDR3. TCRdb analysed the multiplex PCR reads with MiXCR anew, one entry per CDR3 protein. Here the sample spans about 380,000 distinct CDR3 sequences, approximately 15% being singletons. The sample was blood. The receptor set was obtained from a woman aged 60-75 years with Graves' hyperthyroidism.

This clonotype was seen at least ten times. The V gene is TRBV5-4, the J gene TRBJ2-5; 11 nucleotides agree with TRBD2. The CDR3 loop spans 15 amino acids. Losses at the gene ends were 1 base for V and 4 bases for J; bases not matched to a gene: 3. Germline CDR1 and CDR2: SGHNT and YYREEE (reference sequence). The CDR3 DNA reads TGTGCCAGCAGCTTGACTAGCGGGAGCACAGAGACCCAGTACTTC. It encodes CASSLTSGSTETQYF.

V is TRBV6-1 and J is TRBJ2-1, with 7 bases aligning to TRBD1. TRBJ2-7 matches the DNA end more closely, so the J call is doubtful. The CDR3 length is 15 residues. The V gene's germline CDR1 is MNHNS and CDR2 SASEGT. The CDR3, as DNA: TGTGCCAGCAGTAAGAGACAGGGCTCCTACAATGAGCAGTACTTC. Encoded protein: CASSKRQGSYNEQYF.

The count of this clonotype is one. The chain has TRBV30 and TRBJ2-1; D not certain. This CDR3 spans 14 amino acids. The V gene's germline CDR1 is GTSNPN and CDR2 SVGIG (reference sequence). V was shortened by 5 bases and J by 0 bases, with 11 bases between the two germline ends. The CDR3 loop is CAWAALSSYNEQFF. The CDR3 nucleotides are TGTGCCTGGGCGGCTCTGAGCTCCTACAATGAGCAGTTCTTC.

This clonotype was observed a few times. The chain carries TRBV15 and TRBJ1-4; D is uncertain. CDR1 and CDR2 from the germline V gene are LNHNV and YYDKDF (reference sequence). The CDR3 loop spans 15 amino acids. The V end lost 5 bases, the J end lost 8 bases, and 18 bases lay between the germline ends. DNA for the CDR3: TGTGCCACCAGCCTCTCCCGTGGCCTGGGGGAAAAACTGTTTTTT. Translating it yields CATSLSRGLGEKLFF. The variable domain in full, with the rest retrieved from reference TRBV15 and TRBJ1-4, is DAMVIQNPRYQVTQFGKPVTLSCSQTLNHNVMYWYQQKSSQAPKLLFHYYDKDFNNEADTPDNFQSRRPNTSFCFLDIRSPGLGDTAMYLCATSLSRGLGEKLFFGSGTQLSVL.

Ten or more counts support this clonotype. V usage is TRBV6-2 or TRBV6-3 and J usage is TRBJ1-1; 7 bases align to TRBD1. CDR3 size: 15 residues. Germline V gene sequence: CDR1 MNHEY, CDR2 SVGEGT. Trimming at V came to 2 bases and at J to 1 base, leaving 4 bases not matched to a gene. The CDR3 coding sequence is TGTGCCAGCAGTTACGACCCAGGGGGGAACACTGAAGCTTTCTTT. Amino acids: CASSYDPGGNTEAFF.